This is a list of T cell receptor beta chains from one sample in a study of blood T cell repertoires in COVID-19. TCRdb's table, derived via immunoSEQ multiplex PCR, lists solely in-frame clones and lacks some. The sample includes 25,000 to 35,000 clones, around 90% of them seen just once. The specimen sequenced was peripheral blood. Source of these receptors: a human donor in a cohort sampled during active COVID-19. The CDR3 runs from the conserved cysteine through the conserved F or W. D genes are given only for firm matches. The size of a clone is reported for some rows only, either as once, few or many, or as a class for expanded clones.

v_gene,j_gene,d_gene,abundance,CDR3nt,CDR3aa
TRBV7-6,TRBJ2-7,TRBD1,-,TGTGCCAGCAGCCCCGACAGGGTGGAGCAGTACTTC,CASSPDRVEQYF
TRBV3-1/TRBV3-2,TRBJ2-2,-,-,TGTGCCAGCAGCCCCCTCCCGGGGACGAACACCGGGGAGCTGTTTTTT,CASSPLPGTNTGELFF
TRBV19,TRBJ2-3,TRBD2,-,TGTGCCAGTAATCTCTCTCCGGGGGGGGGCACAGATACGCAGTATTTT,CASNLSPGGGTDTQYF
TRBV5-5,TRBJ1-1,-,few,TGTGCCAGCAGCAATGACAGGTTTAGGGCTTTCTTT,CASSNDRFRAFF
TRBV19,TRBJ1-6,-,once,TGTGCCAGTAGTTCTCCGGGGTTAAATAATTCACCCCTCCACTTT,CASSSPGLNNSPLHF
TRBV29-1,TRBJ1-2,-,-,TGCAGCGTTGGAGAAAGCCGCTACTATGGCTACACCTTC,CSVGESRYYGYTF
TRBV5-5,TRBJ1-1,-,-,TGTGCCAGCAGTCGGGAGACGGATTCTGAAGCTTTCTTT,CASSRETDSEAFF
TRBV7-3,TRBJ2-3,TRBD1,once,TGTGCCAGCAGCTCCTTTCCGACAGGGCGGGATACGCAGTATTTT,CASSSFPTGRDTQYF
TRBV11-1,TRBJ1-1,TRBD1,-,TGTGCCAGCAGCTCCGGGACAGGGGAAACTGAAGCTTTCTTT,CASSSGTGETEAFF
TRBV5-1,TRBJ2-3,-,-,TGCGCCAGCCGCCTAAGTGGGACTAGCACAGATACGCAGTATTTT,CASRLSGTSTDTQYF
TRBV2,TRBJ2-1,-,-,TGTGCCAGCAGTGTTGGGCCCAATGAGCAGTTCTTC,CASSVGPNEQFF
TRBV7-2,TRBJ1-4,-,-,TGTGCCAGCAGCTTATTGGGCCGCAGAGATGAAAAACTGTTTTTT,CASSLLGRRDEKLFF
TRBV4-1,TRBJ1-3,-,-,TGCGCCAGCAGCCAAGGGGCTTATAAGACTGGAAACACCATATATTTT,CASSQGAYKTGNTIYF
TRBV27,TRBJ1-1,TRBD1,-,TGTGCCAGCAGTTTATCGGGGACAGGGGTAGGGACTGAAGCTTTCTTT,CASSLSGTGVGTEAFF
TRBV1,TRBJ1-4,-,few,TGCACCAGCAGCAACGACAGGGGAGGAGGCGAAAAACTGTTTTTT,CTSSNDRGGGEKLFF
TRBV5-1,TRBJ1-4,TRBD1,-,TGCGCCAGCAGCCCACCGACAGGGGGGGATGAAAAACTGTTTTTT,CASSPPTGGDEKLFF
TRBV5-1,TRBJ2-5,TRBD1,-,TGCGCCAGCAGCTGGAACAGGGGGGAGACCCAGTACTTC,CASSWNRGETQYF
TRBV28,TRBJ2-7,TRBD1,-,TGTGCCAGCAGTACCAGGGGGCTCGAAGAGCAGTACTTC,CASSTRGLEEQYF
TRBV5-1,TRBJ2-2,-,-,TGCGCCAGCAGCTTGGCACCAGACACCGGGGAGCTGTTTTTT,CASSLAPDTGELFF
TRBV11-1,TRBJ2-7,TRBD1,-,TGTGCCAGCAGCACCTCAACAGGGGTTTCCCTCGAGCAGTACTTC,CASSTSTGVSLEQYF